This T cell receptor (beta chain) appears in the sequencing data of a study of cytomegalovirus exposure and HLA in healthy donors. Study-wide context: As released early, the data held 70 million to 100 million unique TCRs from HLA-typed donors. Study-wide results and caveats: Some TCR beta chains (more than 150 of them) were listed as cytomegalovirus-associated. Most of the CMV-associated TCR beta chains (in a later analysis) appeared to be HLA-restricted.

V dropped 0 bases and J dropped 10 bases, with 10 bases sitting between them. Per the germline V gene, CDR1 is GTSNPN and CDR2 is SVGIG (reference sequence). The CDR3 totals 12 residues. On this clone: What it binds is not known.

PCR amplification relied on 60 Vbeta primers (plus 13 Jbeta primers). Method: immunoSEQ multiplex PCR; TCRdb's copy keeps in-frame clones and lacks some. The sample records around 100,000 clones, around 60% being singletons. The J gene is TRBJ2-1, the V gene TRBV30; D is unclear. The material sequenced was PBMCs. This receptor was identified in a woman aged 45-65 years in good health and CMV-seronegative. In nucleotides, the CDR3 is TGTGCCTGGAGTGTAAACAGCCCCGAGCAGTTCTTC. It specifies CAWSVNSPEQFF.